In its sample, the clone carrying this TCR beta chain was seen once. This sample is drawn from a study of shared clonotypes between healthy human individuals. CD45RO-negative cells were positively selected for CCR7, leaving out terminally differentiated effector memory CD45RA+ cells. Deep was the level used in running the assay. Only in-frame clones appear in the TCRdb table, and some are missing; sequencing was by immunoSEQ multiplex PCR. This sample has fewer than 800,000 clones, with under 95% found just once. Germline-derived CDR1 and CDR2 are PRHDT and FYEKMQ (reference sequence). This CDR3 spans 14 amino acids. The V end lost 4 bases, the J end lost 7 bases, and 14 bases lay between the germline ends.

Sample: naive CD8+ T cells sorted from blood. The rearrangement links TRBV13 to TRBJ1-5, with a weak D call TRBD1 (5 bases). The sequence was obtained from a man aged 25 to 45 in good health. CDR3 in DNA: TGTGCCAGCAGCTCAGCAGGGTTAGGGCAGCCCCAGCATTTT. As protein: CASSSAGLGQPQHF.